This T cell receptor beta chain is drawn from a study of quantifying T cell responses using KT2 cells. Across the study: Reverse transcription used primers in the TCR alpha and beta constant regions.

This clonotype showed up just a few times. As yet, its antigen is unknown. General observations from the study: Detection of KT2 sequences held at the lowest tested level, about one cell per 100,000 PBMC. Counts of KT2 alpha and beta sequences rose linearly with the number of KT2 cells added.

An oligo carrying a UMI was ligated to the cDNA 3' end. The first PCR ran approximately 4 cycles with an equimolar RC1.1 and RC1.2 beta primer mix. TCRdb re-called the UMI-ligation and nested PCR reads with MiXCR, one entry per CDR3 protein. The profile covers 40,000 to 60,000 distinct CDR3 sequences, with approximately 10% appearing a single time and about 10% taken by the ten largest. This CDR3 spans 9 amino acids. Trimming took off 8 bases at V and 9 bases at J, with 9 bases between the two ends. CDR1 and CDR2 from the germline V gene are SGHRS and YFSETQ. KT2, a clone with a known TCR, was spiked into unfractionated PBMC. KT2 cells were mixed with fixed PBMC numbers at varying ratios.

This receptor was taken from a human donor. V and J are TRBV5-1 and TRBJ2-7, with D unresolved. Sample: PBMCs spiked with cells of the T cell clone KT2. The CDR3 sequence is CASRLGQYF. The CDR3 nucleotides are TGCGCCAGTAGGCTAGGGCAGTACTTC. Using reference TRBV5-1 and TRBJ2-7 for the parts outside the CDR3, the full variable domain is KAGVTQTPRYLIKTRGQQVTLSCSPISGHRSVSWYQQTPGQGLQFLFEYFSETQRNKGNFPGRFSGRQFSNSRSEMNVSTLELGDSALYLCASRLGQYFGPGTRLTVT.